Given below is one TCR beta chain in context. Its antigen is not yet known. No base qualities exist here, and no much larger clone lies one base off it. The sample originates from a study of T-cell memory formation after mild COVID-19 (dated by TCRdb to the early 2020s). Regarding the complete study: Most TCR sequence clusters were specific to one of the two donors. The cohort was made up of two young adult volunteers, one female and one male, who were previously healthy. In two donors, T-cell clones that expanded and contracted after mild COVID-19 were followed by sequencing TCRalpha and TCRbeta repertoires longitudinally. What the research found in general, with its limitations: The study covered only a couple of mild cases, and larger cohorts including severe cases with pre-infection samples were considered necessary. Clones that contracted from day 15 to 85 showed balanced CD4/CD8 phenotypes, whereas a second wave of clones that expanded from day 15 to 37 leaned towards CD4+. The second-wave clones that peaked on day 37 were not confirmed to be SARS-CoV-2 specific. Some responding clones were detected in pre-infection memory, which suggested that pre-existing cross-reactive memory T cells had joined the SARS-CoV-2 response. Contracting CD4+ clones turned up mainly in the CM and EM memory subsets, whereas EMRA was where CD8+ clones were enriched.

Ficoll-Paque density gradient centrifugation was the method used to isolate PBMCs. From the cysteine up to the phenylalanine, the CDR3 has a length of 17 residues. Left in the record is the CDR3 DNA by itself, 51 bases read in frame from the first base. V loses 2 bases at its end and J loses 2 bases; junction bases beyond the gene matches: 7. CDR1 and CDR2, per the germline V gene (reference sequence), are SEHNR and FQNEAQ. Sequencer: Illumina NovaSeq 6000. cDNA libraries for TCRalpha and TCRbeta were prepared by 5'RACE using constant-segment primers, with sample barcodes and unique molecular identifiers added. Trizol reagent was used to extract RNA from every sample. Libraries were amplified in two PCR steps, with a second sample barcode and Illumina TruSeq adapters added in the second step. Sequencing of libraries was performed on an Illumina NovaSeq with 2 x 150 bp paired-end reads. In the original analysis: Reads were demultiplexed and collapsed into UMI-guided consensus sequences with migec v1.2.7. Using mixcr v2.1.11, UMI consensuses were aligned to TRA and TRB V and J templates and then assembled into clonotypes. Expanded or contracted clonotypes were those called significant by both edgeR and NoisET, with noise models trained on biological replicates. For edgeR calls, the cutoffs were a false discovery rate-adjusted p below 0.01 and a log2 fold-change threshold of 1. As an exploratory analysis of dynamics, max-normalized trajectories of the 1000 most abundant clonotypes were examined with PCA combined with hierarchical clustering. Separately sequenced CD4+ and CD8+ repertoires were used to assign a CD4 or CD8 phenotype to each responding clone. The public reads were reanalyzed by TCRdb: fastp trimming at Q25, MiXCR alignment, in-frame beta chains only. Duplicate CDR3 protein sequences are folded into a single record with the most common DNA and genes. Clone size and V and J calls follow TCRdb, not the original study. Present in this sample are about 320,000 distinct CDR3 sequences, about 13% of which were seen just once. Approximately 22% of the sample is taken by the ten largest.

This clonotype originated in a man between 18 and 35 years old who had mild COVID-19 (a few samples of this study predate the infection). The sample titles of this study are shuffled in the database, so cell type and time point are left out; the donor was told from shared clones. The V and J genes are TRBV7-9 and TRBJ2-3, and TRBD1 matches 10 of the central bases. The sequenced material came from PBMCs or a T cell subset sorted from them (not recorded which). Here the CDR3 is given as CASSLTPGQGDTDTQYF. The DNA sequence follows: TGTGCCAGCAGCTTAACCCCAGGACAGGGGGACACAGATACGCAGTATTTT.